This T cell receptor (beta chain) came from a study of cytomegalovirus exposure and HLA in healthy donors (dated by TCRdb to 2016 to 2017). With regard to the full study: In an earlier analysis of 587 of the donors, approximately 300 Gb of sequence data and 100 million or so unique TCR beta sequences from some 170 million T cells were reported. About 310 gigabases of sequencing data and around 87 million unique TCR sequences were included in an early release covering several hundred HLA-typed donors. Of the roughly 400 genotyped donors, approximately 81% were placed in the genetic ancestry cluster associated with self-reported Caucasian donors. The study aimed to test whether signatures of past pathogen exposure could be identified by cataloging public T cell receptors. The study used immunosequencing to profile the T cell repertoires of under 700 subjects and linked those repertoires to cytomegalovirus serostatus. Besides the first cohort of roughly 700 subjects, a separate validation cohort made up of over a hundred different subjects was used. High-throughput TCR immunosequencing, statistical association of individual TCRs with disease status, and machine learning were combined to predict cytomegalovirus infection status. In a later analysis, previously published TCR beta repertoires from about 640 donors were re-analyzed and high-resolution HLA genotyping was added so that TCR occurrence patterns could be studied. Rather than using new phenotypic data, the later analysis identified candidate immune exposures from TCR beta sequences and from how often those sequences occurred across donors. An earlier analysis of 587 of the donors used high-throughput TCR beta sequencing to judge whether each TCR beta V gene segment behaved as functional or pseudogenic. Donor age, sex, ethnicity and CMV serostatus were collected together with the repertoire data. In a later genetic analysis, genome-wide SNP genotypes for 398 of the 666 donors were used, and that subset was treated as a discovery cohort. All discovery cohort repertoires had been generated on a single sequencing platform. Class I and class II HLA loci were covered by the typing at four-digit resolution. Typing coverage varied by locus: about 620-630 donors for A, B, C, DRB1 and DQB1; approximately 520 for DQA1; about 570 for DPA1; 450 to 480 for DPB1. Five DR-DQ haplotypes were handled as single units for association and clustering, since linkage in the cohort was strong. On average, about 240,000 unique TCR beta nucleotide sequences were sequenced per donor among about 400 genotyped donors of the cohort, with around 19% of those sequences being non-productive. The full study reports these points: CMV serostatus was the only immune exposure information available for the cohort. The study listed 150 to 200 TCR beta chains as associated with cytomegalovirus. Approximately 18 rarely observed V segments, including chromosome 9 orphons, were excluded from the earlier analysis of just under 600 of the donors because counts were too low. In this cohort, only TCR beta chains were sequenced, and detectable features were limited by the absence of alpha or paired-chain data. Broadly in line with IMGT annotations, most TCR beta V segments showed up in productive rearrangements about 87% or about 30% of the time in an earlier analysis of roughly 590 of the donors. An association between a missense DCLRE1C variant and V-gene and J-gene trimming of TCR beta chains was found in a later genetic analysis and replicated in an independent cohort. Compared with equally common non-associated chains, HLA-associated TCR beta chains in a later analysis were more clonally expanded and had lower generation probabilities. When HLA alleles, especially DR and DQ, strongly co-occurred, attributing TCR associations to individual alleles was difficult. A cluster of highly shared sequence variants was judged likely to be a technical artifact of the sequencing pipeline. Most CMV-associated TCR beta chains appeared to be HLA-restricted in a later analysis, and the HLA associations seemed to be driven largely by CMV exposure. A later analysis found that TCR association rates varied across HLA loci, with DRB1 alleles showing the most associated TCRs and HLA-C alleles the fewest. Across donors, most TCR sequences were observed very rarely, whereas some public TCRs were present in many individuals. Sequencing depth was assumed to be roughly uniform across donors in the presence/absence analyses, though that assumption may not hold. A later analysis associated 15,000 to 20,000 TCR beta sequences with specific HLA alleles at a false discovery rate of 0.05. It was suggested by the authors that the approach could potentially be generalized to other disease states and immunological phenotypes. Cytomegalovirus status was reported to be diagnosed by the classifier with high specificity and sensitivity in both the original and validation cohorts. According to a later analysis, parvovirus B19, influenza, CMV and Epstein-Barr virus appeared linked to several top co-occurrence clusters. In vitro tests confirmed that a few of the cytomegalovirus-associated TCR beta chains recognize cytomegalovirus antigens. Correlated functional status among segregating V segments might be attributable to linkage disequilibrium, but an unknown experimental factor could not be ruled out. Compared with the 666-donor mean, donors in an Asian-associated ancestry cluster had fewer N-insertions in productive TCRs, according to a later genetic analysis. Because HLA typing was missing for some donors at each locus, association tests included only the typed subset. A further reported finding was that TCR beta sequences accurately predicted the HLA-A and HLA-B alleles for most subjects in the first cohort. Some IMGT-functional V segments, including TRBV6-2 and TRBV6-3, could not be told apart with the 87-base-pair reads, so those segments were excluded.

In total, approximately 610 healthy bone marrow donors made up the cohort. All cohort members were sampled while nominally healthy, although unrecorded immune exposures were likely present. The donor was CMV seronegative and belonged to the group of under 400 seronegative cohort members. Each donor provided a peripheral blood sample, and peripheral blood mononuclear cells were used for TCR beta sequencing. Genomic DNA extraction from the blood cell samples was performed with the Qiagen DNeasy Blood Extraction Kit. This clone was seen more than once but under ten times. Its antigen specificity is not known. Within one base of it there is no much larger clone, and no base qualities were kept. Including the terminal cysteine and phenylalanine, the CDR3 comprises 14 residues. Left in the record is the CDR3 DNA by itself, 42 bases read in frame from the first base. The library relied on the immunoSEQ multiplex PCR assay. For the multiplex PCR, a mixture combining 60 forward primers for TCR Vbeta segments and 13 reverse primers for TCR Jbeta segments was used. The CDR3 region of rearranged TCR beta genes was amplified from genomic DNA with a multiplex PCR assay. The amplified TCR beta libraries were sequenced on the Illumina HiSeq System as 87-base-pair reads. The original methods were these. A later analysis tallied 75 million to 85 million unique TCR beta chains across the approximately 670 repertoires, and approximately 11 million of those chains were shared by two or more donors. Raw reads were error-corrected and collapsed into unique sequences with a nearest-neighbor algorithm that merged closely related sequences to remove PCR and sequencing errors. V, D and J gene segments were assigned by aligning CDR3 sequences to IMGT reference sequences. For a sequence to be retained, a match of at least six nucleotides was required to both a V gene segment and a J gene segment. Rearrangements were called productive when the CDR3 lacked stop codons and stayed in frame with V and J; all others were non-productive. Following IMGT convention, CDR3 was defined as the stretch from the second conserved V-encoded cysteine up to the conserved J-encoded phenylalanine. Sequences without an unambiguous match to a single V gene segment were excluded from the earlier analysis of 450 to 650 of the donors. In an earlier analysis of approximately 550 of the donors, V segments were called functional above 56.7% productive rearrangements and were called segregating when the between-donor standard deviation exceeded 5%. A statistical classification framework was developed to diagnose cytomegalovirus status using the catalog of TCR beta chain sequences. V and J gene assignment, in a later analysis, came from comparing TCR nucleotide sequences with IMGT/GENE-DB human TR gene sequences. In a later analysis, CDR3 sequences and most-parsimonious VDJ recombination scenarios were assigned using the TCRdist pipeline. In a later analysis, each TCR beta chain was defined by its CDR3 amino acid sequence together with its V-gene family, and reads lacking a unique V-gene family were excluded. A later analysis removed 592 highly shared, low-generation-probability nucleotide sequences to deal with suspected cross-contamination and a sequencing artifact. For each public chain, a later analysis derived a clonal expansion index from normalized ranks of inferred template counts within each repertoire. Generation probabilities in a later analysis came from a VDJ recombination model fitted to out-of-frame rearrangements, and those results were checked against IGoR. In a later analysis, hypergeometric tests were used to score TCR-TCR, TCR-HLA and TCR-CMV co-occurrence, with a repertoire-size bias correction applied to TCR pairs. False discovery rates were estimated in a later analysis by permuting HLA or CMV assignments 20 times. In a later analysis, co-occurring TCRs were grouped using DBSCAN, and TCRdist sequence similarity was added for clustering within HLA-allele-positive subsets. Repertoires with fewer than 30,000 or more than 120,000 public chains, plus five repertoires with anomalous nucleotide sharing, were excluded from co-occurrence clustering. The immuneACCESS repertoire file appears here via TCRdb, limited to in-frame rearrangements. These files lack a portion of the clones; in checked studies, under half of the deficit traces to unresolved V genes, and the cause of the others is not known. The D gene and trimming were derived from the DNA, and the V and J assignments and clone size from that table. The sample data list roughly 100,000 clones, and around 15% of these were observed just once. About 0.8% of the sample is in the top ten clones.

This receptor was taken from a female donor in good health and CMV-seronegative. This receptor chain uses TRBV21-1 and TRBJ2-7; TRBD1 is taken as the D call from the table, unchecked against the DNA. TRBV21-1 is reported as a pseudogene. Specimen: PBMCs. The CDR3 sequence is CASTTGTGDYEQYF. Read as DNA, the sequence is TGTGCCAGCACTACCGGGACAGGGGACTACGAGCAGTACTTC.